Below, 11 T cell receptor delta chains from the same sample are listed, as sequenced in a study of Vδ1+ human thymocytes (dated by TCRdb to 2017 to 2018). Sequencing relied on an Illumina MiSeq. RNA extraction was carried out with the RNeasy mini kit, and reverse transcription was then done using Superscript III. Multiplex PCR was used to generate CDR3 amplicons, with pooled V-gene forward primers and a constant-region reverse primer carrying Illumina adaptor overhangs. Via CATT, TCRdb reprocessed the public reads, and rows with identical DNA were then joined. This sample is represented by around 56,000 delta-chain clones; around 15% of them were singletons. Approximately 0.4% of the sample is held by the ten biggest clonotypes. General conclusions and limits of the study: In contrast to oligoclonal peripheral blood repertoires, thymic TRG and TRD repertoires appeared to be highly polyclonal with Gaussian CDR3 length distributions.

These receptors have no identified antigens. The sample consisted of Vdelta1+ gamma-delta thymocytes from the thymus. According to the study, the label for this sample's cell subset or site signals: FACS-sorted CD3+ TCRalphabeta- TCRVdelta1+ TCRVdelta2- thymocytes. The receptors originated from a girl under three years old who had congenital heart surgery.

The chain employs TRDV1 and TRDJ1; no firm D call. V was clipped by 2 bases and J by 1 base, with 17 bases between them. Germline V gives CDR1 TSWWSYY, CDR2 QGS. The CDR3 length is 17 residues. The CDR3: CALGEGFAWTPTDKLIF. The DNA for the CDR3 is TGTGCTCTTGGGGAAGGGTTTGCCTGGACCCCCACCGATAAACTCATCTTT.

This clone was seen a handful of times. This chain links TRDV2 with TRDJ1; 9 bases agree with TRDD3. Germline V CDR1 and CDR2: GEAIGNYY, EKD. The CDR3 has 18 residues. With 2 bases clipped from V and 3 bases from J, the junction kept 15 bases outside the gene matches. CDR3 residues: CACDNRRLGDVESDKLIF. In DNA form, the CDR3 reads TGTGCCTGTGACAACAGGCGTCTGGGGGATGTTGAATCCGATAAACTCATCTTT.

This clone was observed a few times. The chain has TRDV1 and TRDJ1; 12 bases fit TRDD3. Germline assignment: CDR1 TSWWSYY and CDR2 QGS. This CDR3 comprises 22 residues. Germline trimming cut 2 bases from V and 0 bases from J; bases unmatched to any gene: 19. This CDR3 is CALGESRSSTGGYIYHTDKLIF. The CDR3, as DNA: TGTGCTCTTGGGGAATCTCGGTCATCCACTGGGGGATACATATACCACACCGATAAACTCATCTTT.

The genes are TRDV2 and TRDJ2, with a tentative D call TRDD3 (6 bases). Germline CDR1 is GEAIGNYY and CDR2 is EKD. Between the trimmed V and J ends, which lost 0 bases and 3 bases, there was a span of 37 bases. The CDR3 length is 24 residues. CDR3 in DNA: TGTGCCTGTGACACCGAAATTATCTTGACCACTGGGAGACACTTTGGACGGCTGACAGCACAACTCTTCTTT. The encoded protein is CACDTEIILTTGRHFGRLTAQLFF.

This clone occurred a few times. This clone may be a read error of a much larger clone one base away. This sequence joins TRDV2 and TRDJ1, with 12 bases identical to TRDD3. V lost 4 bases to trimming and J lost 0 bases; unmatched junction nucleotides: 5. The CDR3 consists of 16 residues. The germline V gene encodes CDR1 GEAIGNYY and CDR2 EKD. Here the CDR3 DNA reads TGTGCCTGTGAGGATGCTGGGGGATACGACACCGATAAACTCATCTTT. Translated, it gives CACEDAGGYDTDKLIF.

This clone was detected only a few times. The chain is built from TRDV1 and TRDJ1, with D possibly being TRDD3 (6 bases). CDR1 and CDR2 from the germline V gene are TSWWSYY and QGS. V was clipped by 3 bases and J by 1 base, with 30 bases between them. CDR3 size: 21 residues. As DNA, the CDR3 is TGTGCTCTTGGGGACCCCCCAGAGTACTACCCGACTGGGAGGACCACCGATAAACTCATCTTT. It specifies CALGDPPEYYPTGRTTDKLIF.

The chain combines TRDV1 with TRDJ1; 13 bases match TRDD3. Germline values: CDR1 TSWWSYY, CDR2 QGS. The V gene end was trimmed by 3 bases and the J gene end by 3 bases; junction bases not matched to a gene: 13. This CDR3 spans 19 amino acids. CDR3 region: CALGERWPLLGDTPDKLIF. CDR3 nucleotide sequence: TGTGCTCTTGGGGAGCGCTGGCCTTTACTGGGGGATACGCCCGATAAACTCATCTTT.

This clone has more than one count but fewer than ten. The chain links TRDV1 to TRDJ1; 11 nucleotides line up with TRDD3. V dropped 0 bases and J dropped 4; count of bases not matched to a gene: 22. The CDR3 consists of 22 residues. Germline-derived CDR1 and CDR2 are TSWWSYY and QGS. In DNA form, the CDR3 reads TGTGCTCTTGGGGAACTAGTTGGTACGTCCTATGCACACTGGGGGATAGTCGATAAACTCATCTTT. Amino acid sequence: CALGELVGTSYAHWGIVDKLIF.

The table lists this clone with a few counts. The chain combines TRAV29/DV5 with TRDJ1, with 12 bases matching TRDD3. This CDR3 is 23 amino acids long. V dropped 4 bases and J dropped 1; count of bases not matched to a gene: 29. The germline V gene encodes CDR1 NSMFDY and CDR2 ISSIKDK. In DNA, the CDR3 is TGTGCAGCACCCCTCTCTGTGTTGGGTCTGACTGGGGGATACATGGGGTCCACCGATAAACTCATCTTT. It yields the protein CAAPLSVLGLTGGYMGSTDKLIF.

This rearrangement joins TRDV1 to TRDJ1; D is possibly TRDD3 (10 bases). The CDR3 spans 19 residues. CDR1 is TSWWSYY, CDR2 QGS, per germline. V dropped 0 bases and J dropped 2 bases, with 22 bases sitting between them. The CDR3 nucleotides are TGTGCTCTTGGGGAACTCCTTCCTACTGGGGGATCCGCTACCGATAAACTCATCTTT. Protein: CALGELLPTGGSATDKLIF.

The chain employs TRDV1 and TRDJ1; weak D call: TRDD3 (6 bases). The V end was cut by 1 base, the J end by 4 bases, with 16 bases between. The germline CDR1 and CDR2 sequences are TSWWSYY and QGS. This CDR3 comprises 16 residues. CDR3 region: CALGERHSGVSDKLIF. DNA of the CDR3: TGTGCTCTTGGGGAACGGCATTCTGGGGTTAGCGATAAACTCATCTTT.